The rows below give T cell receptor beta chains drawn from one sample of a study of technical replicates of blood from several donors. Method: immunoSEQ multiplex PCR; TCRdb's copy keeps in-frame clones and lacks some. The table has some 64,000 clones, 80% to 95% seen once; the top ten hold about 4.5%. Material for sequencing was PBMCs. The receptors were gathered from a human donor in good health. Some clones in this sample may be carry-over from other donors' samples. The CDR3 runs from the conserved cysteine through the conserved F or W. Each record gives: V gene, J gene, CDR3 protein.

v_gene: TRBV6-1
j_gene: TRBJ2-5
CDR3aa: CASSGAQTSWYF

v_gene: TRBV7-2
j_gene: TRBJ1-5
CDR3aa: CASSATNSNQPQHF

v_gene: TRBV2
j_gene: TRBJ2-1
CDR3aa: CASSDGSGNYNEQFF

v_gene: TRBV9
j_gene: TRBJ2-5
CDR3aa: CASSAYRGQETQYF

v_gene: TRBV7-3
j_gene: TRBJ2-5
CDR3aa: CASSLRRQETQYF

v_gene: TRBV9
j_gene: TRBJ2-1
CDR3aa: CASSPGGGPDEQFF

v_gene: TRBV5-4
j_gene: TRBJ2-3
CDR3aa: CASSLAAGGSTDTQYF

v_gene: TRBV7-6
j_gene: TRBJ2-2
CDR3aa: CASSFNSGGRTGELFF

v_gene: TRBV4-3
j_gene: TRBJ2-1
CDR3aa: CASSQEAYYNEQFF

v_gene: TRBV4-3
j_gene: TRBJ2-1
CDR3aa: CASSQEGGIGLEQFF

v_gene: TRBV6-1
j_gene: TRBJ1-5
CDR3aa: CASSEATPIWGVGNQPQHF

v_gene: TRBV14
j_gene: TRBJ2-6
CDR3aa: CASSHGQERYSGANVLTF

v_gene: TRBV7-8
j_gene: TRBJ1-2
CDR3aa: CASSLDRVGYTF

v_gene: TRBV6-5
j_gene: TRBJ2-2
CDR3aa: CASRPDRAGTGELFF

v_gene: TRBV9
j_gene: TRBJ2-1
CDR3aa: CASSATGTARANEQFF

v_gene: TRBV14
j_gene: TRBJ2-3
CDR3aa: CASSQFREVADTQYF

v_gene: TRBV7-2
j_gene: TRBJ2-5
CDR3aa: CASSQRRVGETQYF

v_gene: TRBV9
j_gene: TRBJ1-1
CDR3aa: CASSRAGFSEAFF

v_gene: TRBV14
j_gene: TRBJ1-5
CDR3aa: CASSQEVGSTGVVSNQPQHF

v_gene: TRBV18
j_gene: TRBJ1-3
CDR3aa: CASSPNVQGGRNTIYF

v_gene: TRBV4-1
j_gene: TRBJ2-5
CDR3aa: CASSQGQGTLQETQYF

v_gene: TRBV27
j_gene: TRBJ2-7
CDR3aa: CASSLGQGGSGTYEQYF

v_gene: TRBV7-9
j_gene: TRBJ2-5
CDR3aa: CASSPGETQYF

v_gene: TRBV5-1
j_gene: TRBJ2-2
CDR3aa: CASSLGTGSGELFF

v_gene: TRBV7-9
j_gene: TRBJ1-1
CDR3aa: CASSPRGSGMNTEAFF

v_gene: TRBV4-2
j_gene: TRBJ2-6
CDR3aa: CASSQDSVGLAGGLSGANVLTF

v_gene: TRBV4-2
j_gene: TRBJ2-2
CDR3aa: CASSQEAIAGGNTGELFF

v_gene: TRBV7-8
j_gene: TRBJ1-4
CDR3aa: CASRLSEANEKLFF

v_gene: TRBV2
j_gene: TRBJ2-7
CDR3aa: CASSTSGTAGAYEQYF

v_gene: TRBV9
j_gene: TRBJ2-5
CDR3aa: CASSTSPSSGGETQYF

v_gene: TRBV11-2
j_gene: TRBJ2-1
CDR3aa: CASSFTSGSYNEQFF